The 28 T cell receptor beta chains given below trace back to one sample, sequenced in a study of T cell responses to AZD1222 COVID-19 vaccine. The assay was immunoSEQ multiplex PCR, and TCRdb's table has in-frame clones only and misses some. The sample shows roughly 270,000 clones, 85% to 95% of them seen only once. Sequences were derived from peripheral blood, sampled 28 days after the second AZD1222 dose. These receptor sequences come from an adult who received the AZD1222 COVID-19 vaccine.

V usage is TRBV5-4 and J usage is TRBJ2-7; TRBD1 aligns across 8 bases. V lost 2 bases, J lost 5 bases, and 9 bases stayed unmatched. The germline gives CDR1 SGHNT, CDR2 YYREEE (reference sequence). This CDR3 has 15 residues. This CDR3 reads CASSFVDRGPDEQYF. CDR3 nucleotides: TGTGCCAGCAGCTTCGTCGACAGGGGCCCTGACGAGCAGTACTTC.

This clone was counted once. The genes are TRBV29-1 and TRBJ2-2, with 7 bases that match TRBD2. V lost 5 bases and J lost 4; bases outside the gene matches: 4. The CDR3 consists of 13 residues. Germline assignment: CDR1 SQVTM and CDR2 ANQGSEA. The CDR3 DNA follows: TGCAGCGTTCGGGACTACCGCACCGGGGAGCTGTTTTTT. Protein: CSVRDYRTGELFF.

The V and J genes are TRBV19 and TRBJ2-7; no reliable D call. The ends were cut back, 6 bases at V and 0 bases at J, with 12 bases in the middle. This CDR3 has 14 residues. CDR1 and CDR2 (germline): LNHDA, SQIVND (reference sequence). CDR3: CASRLDGSSYEQYF. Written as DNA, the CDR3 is TGTGCCAGTAGACTGGACGGAAGCTCCTACGAGCAGTACTTC.

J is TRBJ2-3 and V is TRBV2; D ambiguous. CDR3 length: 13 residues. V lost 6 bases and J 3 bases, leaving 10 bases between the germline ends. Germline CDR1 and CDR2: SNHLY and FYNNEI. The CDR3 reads CASRTGPTDTQYF. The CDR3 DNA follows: TGTGCCAGCAGGACGGGCCCAACAGATACGCAGTATTTT.

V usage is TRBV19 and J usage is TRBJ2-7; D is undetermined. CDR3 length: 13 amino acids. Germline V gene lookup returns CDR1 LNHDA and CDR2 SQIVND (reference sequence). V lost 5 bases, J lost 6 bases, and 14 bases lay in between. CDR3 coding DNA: TGTGCCAGTAGTGTTGGACCTACCCCCGAGCAGTACTTC. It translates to CASSVGPTPEQYF.

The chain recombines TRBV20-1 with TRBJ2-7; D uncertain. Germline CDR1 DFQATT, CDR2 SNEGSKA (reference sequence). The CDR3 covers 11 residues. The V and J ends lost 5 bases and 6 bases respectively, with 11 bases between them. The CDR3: CSAHLRAEQYF. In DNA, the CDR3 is TGCAGTGCTCATTTAAGGGCCGAGCAGTACTTC.

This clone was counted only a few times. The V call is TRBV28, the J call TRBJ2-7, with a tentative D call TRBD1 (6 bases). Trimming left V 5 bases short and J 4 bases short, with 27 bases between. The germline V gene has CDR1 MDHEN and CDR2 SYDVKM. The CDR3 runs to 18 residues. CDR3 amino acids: CASSPPGHSRYREYEQYF. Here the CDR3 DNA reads TGTGCCAGCAGTCCCCCGGGACATTCTAGATACCGAGAGTACGAGCAGTACTTC.

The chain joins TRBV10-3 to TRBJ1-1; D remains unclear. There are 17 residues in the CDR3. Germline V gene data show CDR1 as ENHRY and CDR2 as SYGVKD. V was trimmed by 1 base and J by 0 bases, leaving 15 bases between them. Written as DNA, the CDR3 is TGTGCCATCAGTGAGTGGGCCCGGGGAGGTTTGAACACTGAAGCTTTCTTT. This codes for CAISEWARGGLNTEAFF.

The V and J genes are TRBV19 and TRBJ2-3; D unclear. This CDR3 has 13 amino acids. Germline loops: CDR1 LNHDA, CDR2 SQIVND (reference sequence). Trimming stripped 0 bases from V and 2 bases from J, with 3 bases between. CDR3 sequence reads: CASSIEPTDTQYF. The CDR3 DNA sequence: TGTGCCAGTAGTATAGAGCCCACAGATACGCAGTATTTT.

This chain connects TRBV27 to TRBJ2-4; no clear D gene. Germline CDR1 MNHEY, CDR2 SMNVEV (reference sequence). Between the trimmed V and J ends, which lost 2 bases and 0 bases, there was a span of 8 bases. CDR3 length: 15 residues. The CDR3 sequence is CASSLTSLAKNIQYF. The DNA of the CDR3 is TGTGCCAGCAGTTTAACCAGCCTAGCCAAAAACATTCAGTACTTC.

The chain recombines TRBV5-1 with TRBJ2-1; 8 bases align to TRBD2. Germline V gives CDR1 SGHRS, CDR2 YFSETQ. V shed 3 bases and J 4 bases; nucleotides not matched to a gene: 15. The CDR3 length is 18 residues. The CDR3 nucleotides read TGCGCCAGCAGCTCCCCGCGGGGGGCGGGGCACGATTACAATGAGCAGTTCTTC. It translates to CASSSPRGAGHDYNEQFF.

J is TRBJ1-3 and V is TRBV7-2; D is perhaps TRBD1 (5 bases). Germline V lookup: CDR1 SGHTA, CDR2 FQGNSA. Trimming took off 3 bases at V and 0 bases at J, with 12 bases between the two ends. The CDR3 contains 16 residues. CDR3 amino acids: CASSLQGPSSGNTIYF. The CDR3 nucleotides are TGTGCCAGCAGCTTGCAGGGCCCTAGCTCTGGAAACACCATATATTTT.

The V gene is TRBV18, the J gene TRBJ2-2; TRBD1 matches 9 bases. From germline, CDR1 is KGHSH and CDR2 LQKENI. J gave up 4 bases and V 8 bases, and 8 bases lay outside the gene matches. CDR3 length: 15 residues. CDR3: CASTAGTGTTGELFF. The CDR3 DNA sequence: TGTGCCAGCACTGCGGGGACAGGGACCACCGGGGAGCTGTTTTTT.

CDR3 sequence (DNA): TGTGCCAGCAGCTGGCGCGGAGCTAGCGGGAGGGCTGATACGCAGTATTTT. This gives the protein CASSWRGASGRADTQYF. V usage is TRBV5-5 and J usage is TRBJ2-3; 12 bases are shared with TRBD2. With 3 bases clipped from V and 6 bases from J, the junction kept 11 bases outside the gene matches. In germline, CDR1 is SGHKS, CDR2 YYEKEE (reference sequence). This CDR3 has 17 residues. Filled out from reference TRBV5-5 and TRBJ2-3, the complete variable domain reads DAGVTQSPTHLIKTRGQQVTLRCSPISGHKSVSWYQQVLGQGPQFIFQYYEKEERGRGNFPDRFSARQFPNYSSELNVNALLLGDSALYLCASSWRGASGRADTQYFGPGTRLTVL.

CDR3 region: CASSLSDGTYEQYF. The CDR3 DNA follows: TGTGCCAGCAGCTTATCGGACGGGACCTACGAGCAGTACTTC. The chain couples TRBV5-5 to TRBJ2-7; a possible D gene is TRBD2 (5 bases). V was clipped by 2 bases and J by 2 bases, with 11 bases between them. Looked up from germline, CDR1 is SGHKS and CDR2 is YYEKEE (reference sequence). The CDR3 spans 14 residues.

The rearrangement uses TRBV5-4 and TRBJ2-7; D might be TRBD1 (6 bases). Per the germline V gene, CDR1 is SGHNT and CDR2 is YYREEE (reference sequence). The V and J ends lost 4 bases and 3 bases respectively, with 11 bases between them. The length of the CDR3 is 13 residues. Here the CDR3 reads CASSMDSIYEQYF. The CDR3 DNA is TGTGCCAGCAGCATGGACAGCATCTACGAGCAGTACTTC.

The CDR3 loop reads CASSPLGNTIYF. The CDR3 DNA sequence: TGTGCCAGCAGCCCCCTTGGAAACACCATATATTTT. The rearrangement joins TRBV27 to TRBJ1-3; D is uncertain. The germline V and J ends were trimmed by 6 bases and 3 bases, with 6 bases remaining between them. The CDR3 is 12 amino acids. Germline V lookup: CDR1 MNHEY, CDR2 SMNVEV (reference sequence).

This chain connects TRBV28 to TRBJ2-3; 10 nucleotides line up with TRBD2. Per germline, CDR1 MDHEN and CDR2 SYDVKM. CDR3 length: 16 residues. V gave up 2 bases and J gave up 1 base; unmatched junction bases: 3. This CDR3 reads CASSLDLAGGTDTQYF. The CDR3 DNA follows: TGTGCCAGCAGTTTAGATCTAGCGGGGGGCACAGATACGCAGTATTTT.

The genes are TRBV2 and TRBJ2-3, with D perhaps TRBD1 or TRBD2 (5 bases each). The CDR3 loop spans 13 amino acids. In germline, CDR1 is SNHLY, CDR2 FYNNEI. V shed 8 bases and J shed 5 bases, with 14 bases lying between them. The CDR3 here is CASYVGTLDTQYF. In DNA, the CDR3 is TGTGCCAGCTACGTAGGGACGTTAGATACGCAGTATTTT.

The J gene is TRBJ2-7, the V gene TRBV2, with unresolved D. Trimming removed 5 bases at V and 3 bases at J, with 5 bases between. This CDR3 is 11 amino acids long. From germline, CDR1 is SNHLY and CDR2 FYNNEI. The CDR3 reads CASSPGYEQYF. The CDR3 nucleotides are TGTGCCAGCAGTCCAGGCTACGAGCAGTACTTC. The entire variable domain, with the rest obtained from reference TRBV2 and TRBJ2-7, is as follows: EPEVTQTPSHQVTQMGQEVILRCVPISNHLYFYWYRQILGQKVEFLVSFYNNEISEKSEIFDDQFSVERPDGSNFTLKIRSTKLEDSAMYFCASSPGYEQYFGPGTRLTVT.

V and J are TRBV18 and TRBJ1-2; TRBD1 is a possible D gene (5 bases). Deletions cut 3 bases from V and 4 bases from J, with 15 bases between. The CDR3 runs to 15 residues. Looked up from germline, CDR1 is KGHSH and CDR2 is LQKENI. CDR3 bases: TGTGCCAGCTCACCCTCCGGGACGGCGAGCTATGGCTACACCTTC. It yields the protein CASSPSGTASYGYTF. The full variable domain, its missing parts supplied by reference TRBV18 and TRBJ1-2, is NAGVMQNPRHLVRRRGQEARLRCSPMKGHSHVYWYRQLPEEGLKFMVYLQKENIIDESGMPKERFSAEFPKEGPSILRIQQVVRGDSAAYFCASSPSGTASYGYTFGSGTRLTVV.

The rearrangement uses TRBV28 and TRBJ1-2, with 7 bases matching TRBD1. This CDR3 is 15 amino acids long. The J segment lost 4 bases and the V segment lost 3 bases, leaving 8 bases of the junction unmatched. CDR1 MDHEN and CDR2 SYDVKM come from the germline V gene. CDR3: CASSFGDRDAYGYTF. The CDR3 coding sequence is TGTGCCAGCAGTTTCGGAGACAGGGACGCCTATGGCTACACCTTC.

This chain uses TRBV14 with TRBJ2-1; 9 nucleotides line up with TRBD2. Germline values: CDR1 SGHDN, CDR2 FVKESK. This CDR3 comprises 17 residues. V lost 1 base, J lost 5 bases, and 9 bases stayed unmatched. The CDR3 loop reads CASSQVRAGGPHNEQFF. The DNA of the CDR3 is TGTGCCAGCAGCCAAGTTCGGGCGGGGGGGCCGCACAATGAGCAGTTCTTC.

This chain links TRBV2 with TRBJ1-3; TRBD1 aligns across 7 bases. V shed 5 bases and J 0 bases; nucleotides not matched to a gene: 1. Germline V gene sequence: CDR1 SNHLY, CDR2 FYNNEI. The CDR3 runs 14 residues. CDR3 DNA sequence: TGTGCCAGCAGTACAGGGGTCTCTGGAAACACCATATATTTT. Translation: CASSTGVSGNTIYF.

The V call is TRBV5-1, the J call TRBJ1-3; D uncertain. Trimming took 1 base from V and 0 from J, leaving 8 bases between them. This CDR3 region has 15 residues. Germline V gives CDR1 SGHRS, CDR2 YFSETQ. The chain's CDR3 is CASSLSDSSGNTIYF. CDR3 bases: TGCGCCAGCAGCTTGTCGGATAGCTCTGGAAACACCATATATTTT.

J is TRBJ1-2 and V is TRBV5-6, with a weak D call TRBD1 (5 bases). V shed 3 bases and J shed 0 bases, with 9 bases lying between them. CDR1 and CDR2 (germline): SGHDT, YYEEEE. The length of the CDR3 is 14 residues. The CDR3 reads CASSSGPANYGYTF. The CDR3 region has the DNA TGTGCCAGCAGCTCAGGGCCGGCTAACTATGGCTACACCTTC.

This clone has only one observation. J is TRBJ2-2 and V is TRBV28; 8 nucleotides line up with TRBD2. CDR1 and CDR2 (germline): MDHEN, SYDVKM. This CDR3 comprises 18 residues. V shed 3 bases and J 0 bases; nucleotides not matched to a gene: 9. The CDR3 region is CASSLASGLAPNTGELFF. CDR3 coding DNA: TGTGCCAGCAGTTTGGCTAGCGGGCTGGCCCCGAACACCGGGGAGCTGTTTTTT. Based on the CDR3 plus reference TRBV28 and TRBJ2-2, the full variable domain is DVKVTQSSRYLVKRTGEKVFLECVQDMDHENMFWYRQDPGLGLRLIYFSYDVKMKEKGDIPEGYSVSREKKERFSLILESASTNQTSMYLCASSLASGLAPNTGELFFGEGSRLTVL.

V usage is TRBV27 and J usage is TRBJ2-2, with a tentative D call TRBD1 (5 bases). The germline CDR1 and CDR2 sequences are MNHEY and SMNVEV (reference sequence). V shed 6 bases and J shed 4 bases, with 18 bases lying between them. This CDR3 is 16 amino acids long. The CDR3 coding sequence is TGTGCCAGCAGGAAGACAGTTCTAAGGGGCACCGGGGAGCTGTTTTTT. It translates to CASRKTVLRGTGELFF.